This record covers a single T cell receptor beta chain. TCRdb keeps only in-frame clones here, not all; method: immunoSEQ multiplex PCR. The table has some 80,000 clones, roughly four fifths seen once. The record originates from a study of technical replicates of blood from a few donors. The CDR3 has 15 residues. The germline gives CDR1 SSHAT, CDR2 FNYEAQ (reference sequence). V was pared by 4 bases and J by 0 bases, with 4 bases of the junction left unmatched. Material for sequencing was PBMCs. The J gene is TRBJ2-3, the V gene TRBV7-7, with TRBD2 matching 7 bases. This sequence originates from a human donor in good health. Some clones in this sample may be carry-over from other donors' samples. CDR3 region: CASSSSSGSTDTQYF. The CDR3 region has the DNA TGTGCCAGCAGCTCCTCTAGCGGTAGCACAGATACGCAGTATTTT.